This T cell receptor beta chain was recorded in a study of blood T cell repertoires in COVID-19 (dated by TCRdb to 2018 to 2021). With respect to the entire study: The collaborator samples originated in the United States, Italy and Spain and spanned the acute and convalescent phases of COVID-19. The prospective study material was composed of cDNA or gDNA derived from T cells, B-cell-depleted T cells, or PBMCs. The dataset comprised deeply sampled blood TCRbeta repertoires from subjects exposed to, actively infected with, or recovered from COVID-19. The repertoires were made available in a free public database intended to serve as a resource for research on the immune response to SARS-CoV-2. Samples were obtained from the ongoing ImmuneRACE study (first 160 participants) and from over 1,000 subjects provided by 6 global collaborators. The sample metadata nearly always contained a de-identified subject ID, COVID-19 status, age in years and sex. HLA class I and class II types, where available, came from metadata supplied by the sample provider rather than from assay-based typing. Findings and caveats that apply to the study as a whole: The quantity of clinical and demographic metadata differed by source and by participant and was supplied without curation.

Regarding this clone: This receptor's antigen is unknown. No qualities accompany the bases; no much larger clone lies one base away.

The immunoSEQ Assay, a bias-controlled multiplex PCR, was used to amplify TCRbeta CDR3 regions from genomic DNA. As for the authors' bioinformatics: The number of nucleated cells in each sample was estimated from the amplification of reference gene primers within the assay. Sequence reads were collapsed and filtered to measure the absolute abundance of every unique TCRbeta CDR3 rearrangement. For each sample, productive Simpson clonality was calculated by taking the square root of Simpson's diversity index across productive rearrangements. This is the immuneACCESS table as TCRdb keeps it, with only in-frame sequences that have V and J called. A part of the clones is gone; compared with another copy, unresolved V genes explain less than half, and the rest is unexplained. V, J and clone size derive from that table, while D and trimming were established from the DNA sequence. The sample profile shows a few hundred thousand clones; more than 70% of them were found once. In total, the top ten clones hold approximately 1.2% of the sample.

Participants in the prospective study were aged about 18 to 100 years, lived in over 20 United States geographic areas, and enrolled through a virtual design. In the prospective study, cohorts were assigned on the basis of participant-reported clinical history obtained from a screening survey and a study questionnaire. In the prospective study, whole blood, serum and a nasopharyngeal or oropharyngeal swab were collected from each participant by mobile phlebotomists. Participants in the prospective study had the option to provide additional blood draws and questionnaires over a roughly 2-month period. Prospective study blood samples were shipped either frozen or at room temperature before DNA extraction. Based on the germline V gene, the CDR1 and CDR2 sequences are MNHEY and SVGAGI. Measured from the cysteine to the valine, the CDR3 is 15 residues long. The DNA shown is the 45-base CDR3, in frame from base 1. Ends trimmed: V by 10 bases, J by 5 bases; bases unmatched to a gene: 10.

The sequence links TRBV6-5 to TRBJ2-7, with 14 bases in between that match TRBD2. This receptor was obtained from a middle-aged woman with acute COVID-19. The sample taken for sequencing was PBMCs or T cells enriched from blood (not recorded which). The nucleotides are TGTGCCACCAACACGGGACTAGCGGGAGCTGACGAGCAGTACGTC. The resulting protein is CATNTGLAGADEQYV.